These 8 T cell receptor beta chains were sequenced from one sample in a study of prognosis after radiotherapy for stage I lung cancer (dated by TCRdb to the early 2020s). The listed sequencing device is Illumina HiSeq 3000. Two rounds of multiplex PCR were used to amplify the TCR beta CDR3 region from genomic DNA. In the first PCR round, primers specific to each TRBV and TRBJ gene were used, and the primer sequences were filed in Chinese patent CN105087789A. TCRdb trimmed public reads at Q25 via fastp, called clones via MiXCR and kept in-frame beta chains. Entries that share a CDR3 protein sequence are merged under the most common genes and DNA. The sample records under 25,000 distinct CDR3 sequences, 40% to 55% of which are singletons. The ten largest clones add up to around a third of the sample. Sequenced material: PBMCs, taken before or after stereotactic body radiation therapy (not recorded which). These receptors all come from a donor at least 50 years old with non-small cell lung cancer.

In the case of this clonotype: Given a much more abundant clone one base away, this may be a read error. The J gene is TRBJ1-1, the V gene TRBV15, with TRBD1 identical over 7 bases. The J segment lost 7 bases and the V segment lost 4 bases, leaving 12 bases of the junction unmatched. Germline V gene sequence: CDR1 LNHNV, CDR2 YYDKDF (reference sequence). This CDR3 spans 15 amino acids. The CDR3 nucleotides read TGTGCCACCAGCACCCAGGGGGGGGGATTTGATGAAGCTTTCTTT. As protein: CATSTQGGGFDEAFF.

Many counts were recorded for this clonotype. The J gene is TRBJ1-6, the V gene TRBV20-1; D remains ambiguous. Per germline, CDR1 DFQATT and CDR2 SNEGSKA (reference sequence). This CDR3 is built from 13 residues. This CDR3 reads CRTLRGRNSPLHF. The CDR3 DNA reads as TGCAGAACTCTTCGGGGAAGAAATTCACCCCTCCACTTT.

To note about this clonotype: Likely a read error: the CDR3 ends without its conserved phenylalanine or tryptophan. The chain couples TRBV19 to TRBJ2-7; TRBD1 is a possible D gene (6 bases). Germline assignment: CDR1 LNHDA and CDR2 SQIVND (reference sequence). The CDR3 has 13 amino acids. This CDR3 is CASSISGAYEQYL. The CDR3 nucleotides read TGTGCCAGCAGTATCTCAGGGGCCTACGAGCAGTACCTC.

The V gene is TRBV6-1, the J gene TRBJ2-1; 9 bases fit TRBD2. The CDR3 length is 15 residues. J gave up 7 bases and V 6 bases, and 10 bases lay outside the gene matches. Germline V lookup: CDR1 MNHNS, CDR2 SASEGT. CDR3 residues: CASRTSGWDENEQFF. Written as DNA, the CDR3 is TGTGCCAGCAGAACTAGCGGGTGGGATGAAAATGAGCAGTTCTTC.

This clonotype was found many times. The chain links TRBV6-9 to TRBJ2-5; 7 bases align to TRBD1. The CDR3 has 15 amino acids. V dropped 3 bases and J dropped 1; count of bases not matched to a gene: 5. From germline, CDR1 is MNHGY and CDR2 SVAAGI. DNA of the CDR3: TGTGCCAGCAGTTACACCCGACAGGGCCAAGAGACCCAGTACTTC. Amino acids: CASSYTRQGQETQYF.

The chain has TRBV7-8 and TRBJ2-1; the D is unclear. The germline V gene has CDR1 SGHVS and CDR2 FQNEAQ. The V and J ends lost 2 bases and 9 bases respectively, with 8 bases between them. The CDR3 runs to 12 residues. CDR3 DNA sequence: TGTGCCAGCAGCTTAAGTGGTGGTGAGCAGTTCTTC. The encoded protein is CASSLSGGEQFF. Full variable domain (rest looked up from reference TRBV7-8 and TRBJ2-1): GAGVSQSPRYKVAKRGQDVALRCDPISGHVSLFWYQQALGQGPEFLTYFQNEAQLDKSGLPSDRFFAERPEGSVSTLKIQRTQQEDSAVYLCASSLSGGEQFFGPGTRLTVL.

By frequency in the sample, this clonotype is medium-sized. The chain joins TRBV7-6 to TRBJ2-1; D call uncertain. This CDR3 comprises 12 residues. Germline V gives CDR1 SGHVS, CDR2 FNYEAQ. V lost 5 bases and J lost 8, with 10 bases in between. The CDR3 sequence: CASSKPWDEQFF. Written as DNA, the CDR3 is TGTGCCAGCAGCAAACCGTGGGATGAGCAGTTCTTC.

The chain is built from TRBV19 and TRBJ2-2; TRBD1 matches at 7 bases. The germline V gene has CDR1 LNHDA and CDR2 SQIVND (reference sequence). The CDR3 is 15 residues long. V shed 2 bases, J shed 0 bases, and the junction held 0 bases outside the gene matches. The CDR3 DNA reads as TGTGCCAGTAGTATACAGGGGGCGAACACCGGGGAGCTGTTTTTT. It encodes CASSIQGANTGELFF.